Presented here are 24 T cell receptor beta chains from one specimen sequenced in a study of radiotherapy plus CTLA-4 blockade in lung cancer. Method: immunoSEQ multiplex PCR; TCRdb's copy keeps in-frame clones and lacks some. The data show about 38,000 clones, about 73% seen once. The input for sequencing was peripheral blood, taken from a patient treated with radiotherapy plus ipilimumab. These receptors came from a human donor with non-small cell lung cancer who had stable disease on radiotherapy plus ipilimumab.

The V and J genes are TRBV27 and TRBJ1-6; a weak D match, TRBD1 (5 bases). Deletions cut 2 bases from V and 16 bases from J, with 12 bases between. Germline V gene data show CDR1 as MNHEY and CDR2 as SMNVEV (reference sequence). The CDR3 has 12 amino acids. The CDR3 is CASSLIKGRLHF. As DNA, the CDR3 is TGTGCCAGCAGTTTAATTAAGGGACGGCTCCACTTT.

The chain's CDR3 is CASSQDGAGQSSETQYF. DNA for the CDR3: TGCGCCAGCAGCCAAGATGGGGCAGGACAGAGTTCGGAGACCCAGTACTTC. The chain combines TRBV4-3 with TRBJ2-5, with D maybe TRBD1 (6 bases). Per the germline V gene, CDR1 is LGHNA and CDR2 is YSLEER. With 0 bases removed from V and 5 bases from J, the gap between germline ends came to 19 bases. The CDR3 runs 17 residues.

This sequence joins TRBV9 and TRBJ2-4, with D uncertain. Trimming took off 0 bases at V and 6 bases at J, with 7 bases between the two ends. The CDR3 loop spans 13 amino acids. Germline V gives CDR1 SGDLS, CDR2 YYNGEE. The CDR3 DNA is TGTGCCAGCAGCGTAGACTGGGGAAACATTCAGTACTTC. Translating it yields CASSVDWGNIQYF.

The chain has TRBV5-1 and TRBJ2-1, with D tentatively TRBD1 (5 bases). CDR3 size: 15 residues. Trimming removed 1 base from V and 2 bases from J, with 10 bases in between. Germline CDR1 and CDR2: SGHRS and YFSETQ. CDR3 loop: CASSLLQGPYNEQFF. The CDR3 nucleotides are TGCGCCAGCAGCTTGCTTCAGGGCCCCTACAATGAGCAGTTCTTC.

The CDR3 is CASSSSGVGNEKLFF. In DNA, the CDR3 is TGTGCCAGCAGTTCATCAGGGGTAGGCAATGAAAAACTGTTTTTT. V gene TRBV27 combines with J gene TRBJ1-4, with D possibly matching TRBD1 (6 bases). This CDR3 comprises 15 residues. Trimming left V 4 bases short and J 5 bases short, with 14 bases between. Germline loops: CDR1 MNHEY, CDR2 SMNVEV (reference sequence).

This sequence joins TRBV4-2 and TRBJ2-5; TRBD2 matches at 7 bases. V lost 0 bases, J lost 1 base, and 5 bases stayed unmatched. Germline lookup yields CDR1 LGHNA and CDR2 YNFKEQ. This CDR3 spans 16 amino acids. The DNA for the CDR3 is TGTGCCAGCAGCCAAGATCCAGCGGGGATCCAAGAGACCCAGTACTTC. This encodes CASSQDPAGIQETQYF.

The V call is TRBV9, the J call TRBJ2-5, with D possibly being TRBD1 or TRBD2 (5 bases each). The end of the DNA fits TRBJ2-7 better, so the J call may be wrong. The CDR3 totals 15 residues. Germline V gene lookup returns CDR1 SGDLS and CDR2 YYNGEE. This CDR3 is CASSVGRGPTYEQYF. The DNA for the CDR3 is TGTGCCAGCAGCGTCGGACGGGGACCCACCTACGAGCAGTACTTC.

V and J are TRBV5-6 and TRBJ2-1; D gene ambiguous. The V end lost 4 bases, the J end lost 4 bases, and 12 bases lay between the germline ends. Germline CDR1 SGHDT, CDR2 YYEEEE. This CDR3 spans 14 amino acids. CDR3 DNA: TGTGCCAGCAGCCCTGAGGCACGATACAATGAGCAGTTCTTC. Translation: CASSPEARYNEQFF.

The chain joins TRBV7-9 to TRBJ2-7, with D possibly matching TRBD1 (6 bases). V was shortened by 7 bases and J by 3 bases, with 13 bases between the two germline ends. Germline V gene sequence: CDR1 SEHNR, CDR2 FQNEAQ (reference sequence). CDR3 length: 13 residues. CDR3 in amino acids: CASTVQGIYEQYF. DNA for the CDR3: TGTGCCAGCACTGTTCAGGGGATCTACGAGCAGTACTTC.

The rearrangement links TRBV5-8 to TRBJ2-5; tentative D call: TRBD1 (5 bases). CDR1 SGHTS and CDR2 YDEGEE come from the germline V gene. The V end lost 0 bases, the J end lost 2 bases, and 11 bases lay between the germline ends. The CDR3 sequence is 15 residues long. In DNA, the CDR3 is TGTGCCAGCAGCTTGGGTCTTGCAGGGCAAGAGACCCAGTACTTC. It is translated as CASSLGLAGQETQYF. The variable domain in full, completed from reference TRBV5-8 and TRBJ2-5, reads EAGVTQSPTHLIKTRGQQATLRCSPISGHTSVYWYQQALGLGLQFLLWYDEGEERNRGNFPPRFSGRQFPNYSSELNVNALELEDSALYLCASSLGLAGQETQYFGPGTRLLVL.

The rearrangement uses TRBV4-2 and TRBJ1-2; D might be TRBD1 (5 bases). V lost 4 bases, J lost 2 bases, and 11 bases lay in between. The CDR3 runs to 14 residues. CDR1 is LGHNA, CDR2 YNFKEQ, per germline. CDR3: CASSPTVVNYGYTF. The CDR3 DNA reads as TGTGCCAGCAGCCCGACAGTTGTCAACTATGGCTACACCTTC.

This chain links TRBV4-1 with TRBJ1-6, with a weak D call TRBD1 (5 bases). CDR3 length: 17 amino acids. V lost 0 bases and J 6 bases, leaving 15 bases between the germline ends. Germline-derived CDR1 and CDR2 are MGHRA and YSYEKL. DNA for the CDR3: TGCGCCAGCAGCCAAGATCGGGGCAGGGCGAGTAATTCACCCCTCCACTTT. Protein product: CASSQDRGRASNSPLHF.

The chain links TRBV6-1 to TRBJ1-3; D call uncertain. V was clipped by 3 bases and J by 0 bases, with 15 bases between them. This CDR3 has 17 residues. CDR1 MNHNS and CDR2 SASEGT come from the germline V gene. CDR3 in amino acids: CASSDIASGLSGNTIYF. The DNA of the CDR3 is TGTGCCAGCAGTGACATCGCCTCCGGCCTCTCTGGAAACACCATATATTTT.

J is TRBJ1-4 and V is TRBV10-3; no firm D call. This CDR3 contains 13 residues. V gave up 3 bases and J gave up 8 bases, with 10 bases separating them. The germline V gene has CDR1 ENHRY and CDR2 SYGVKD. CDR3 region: CAISDPQGEKLFF. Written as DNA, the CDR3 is TGTGCCATCAGTGATCCCCAAGGGGAAAAACTGTTTTTT.

CDR3 protein: CASRGLGDYGYTF. In nucleotides, the CDR3 is TGTGCCAGCAGGGGACTCGGCGACTATGGCTACACCTTC. The rearrangement joins TRBV6-1 to TRBJ1-2; D may be TRBD1 (5 bases). The V end was cut by 6 bases, the J end by 3 bases, with 11 bases between. This CDR3 region has 13 residues. The V gene's germline CDR1 is MNHNS and CDR2 SASEGT.

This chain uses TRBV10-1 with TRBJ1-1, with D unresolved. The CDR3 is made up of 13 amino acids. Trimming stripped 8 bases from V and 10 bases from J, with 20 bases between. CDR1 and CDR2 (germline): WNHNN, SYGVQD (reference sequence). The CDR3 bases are TGCGCCAGCTCTCCAAGCAGGTCGAACGGAGCTTTCTTT. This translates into CASSPSRSNGAFF.

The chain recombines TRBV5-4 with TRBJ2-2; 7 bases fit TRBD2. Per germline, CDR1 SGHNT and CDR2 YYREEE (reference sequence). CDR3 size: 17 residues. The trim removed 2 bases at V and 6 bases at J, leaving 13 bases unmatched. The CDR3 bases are TGTGCCAGCAGCTTATTAGACTGGGGACTAAGGGCCGGGGAGCTGTTTTTT. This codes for CASSLLDWGLRAGELFF.

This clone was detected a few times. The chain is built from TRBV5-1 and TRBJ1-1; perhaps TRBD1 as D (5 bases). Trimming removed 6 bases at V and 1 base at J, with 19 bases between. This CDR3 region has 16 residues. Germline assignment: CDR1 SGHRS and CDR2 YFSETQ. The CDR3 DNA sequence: TGCGCCAGCACCATCGACGGGGCTGCGGGGAACACTGAAGCTTTCTTT. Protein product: CASTIDGAAGNTEAFF.

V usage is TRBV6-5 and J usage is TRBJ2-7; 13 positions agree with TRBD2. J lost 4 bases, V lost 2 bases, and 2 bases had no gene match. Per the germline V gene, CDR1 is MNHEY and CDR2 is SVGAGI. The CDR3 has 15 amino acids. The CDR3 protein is CASSYRTSGGYEQYF. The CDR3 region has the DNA TGTGCCAGCAGTTACCGGACTAGCGGGGGTTACGAGCAGTACTTC.

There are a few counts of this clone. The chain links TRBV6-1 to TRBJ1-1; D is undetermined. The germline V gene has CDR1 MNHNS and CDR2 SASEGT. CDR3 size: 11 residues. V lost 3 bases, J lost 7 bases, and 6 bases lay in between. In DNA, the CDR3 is TGTGCCAGCAGTGAGGGATTTGAAGCTTTCTTT. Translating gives CASSEGFEAFF.

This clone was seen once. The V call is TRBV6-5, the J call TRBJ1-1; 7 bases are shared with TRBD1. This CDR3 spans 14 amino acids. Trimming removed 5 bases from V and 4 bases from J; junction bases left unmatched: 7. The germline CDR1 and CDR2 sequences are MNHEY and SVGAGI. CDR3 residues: CASSPTGSGTEAFF. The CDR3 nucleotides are TGTGCCAGCAGTCCGACAGGGAGTGGCACTGAAGCTTTCTTT.

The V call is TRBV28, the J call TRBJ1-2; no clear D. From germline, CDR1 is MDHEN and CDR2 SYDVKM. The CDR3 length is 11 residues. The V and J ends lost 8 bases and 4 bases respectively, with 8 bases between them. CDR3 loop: CASGLRYGYTF. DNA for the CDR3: TGTGCCAGCGGCCTGCGCTATGGCTACACCTTC.

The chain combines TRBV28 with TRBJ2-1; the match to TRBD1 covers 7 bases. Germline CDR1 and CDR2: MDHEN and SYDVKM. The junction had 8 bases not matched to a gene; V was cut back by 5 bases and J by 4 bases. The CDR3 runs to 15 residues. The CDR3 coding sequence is TGTGCCAGCAGTCCTGAAGGGGGCCCTTACAATGAGCAGTTCTTC. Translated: CASSPEGGPYNEQFF.

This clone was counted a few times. The CDR3 reads CASSSVGRGYGYTF. CDR3 in DNA: TGTGCCAGCAGCTCCGTGGGCAGGGGCTATGGCTACACCTTC. V usage is TRBV7-8 and J usage is TRBJ1-2; possible D gene TRBD1, 6 bases. The CDR3 has 14 amino acids. Deletions cut 4 bases from V and 4 bases from J, with 13 bases between. The germline CDR1 and CDR2 sequences are SGHVS and FQNEAQ.